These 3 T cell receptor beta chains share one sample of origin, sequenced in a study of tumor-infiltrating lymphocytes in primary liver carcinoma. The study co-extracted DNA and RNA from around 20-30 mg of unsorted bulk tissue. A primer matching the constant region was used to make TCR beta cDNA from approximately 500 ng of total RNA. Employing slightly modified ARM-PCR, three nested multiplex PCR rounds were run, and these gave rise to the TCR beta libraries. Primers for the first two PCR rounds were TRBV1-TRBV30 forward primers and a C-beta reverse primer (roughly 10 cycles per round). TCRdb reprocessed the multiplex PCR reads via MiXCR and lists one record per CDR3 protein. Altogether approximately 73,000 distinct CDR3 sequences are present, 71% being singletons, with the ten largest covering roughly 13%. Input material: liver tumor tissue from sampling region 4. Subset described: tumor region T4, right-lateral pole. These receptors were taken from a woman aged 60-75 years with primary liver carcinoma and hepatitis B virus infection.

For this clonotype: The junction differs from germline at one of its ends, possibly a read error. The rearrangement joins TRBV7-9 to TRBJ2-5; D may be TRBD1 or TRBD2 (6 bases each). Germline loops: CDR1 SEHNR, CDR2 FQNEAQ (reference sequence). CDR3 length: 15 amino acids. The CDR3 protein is CAYSLATGRGETQYF. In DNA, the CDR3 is TGTGCCTACAGTTTAGCCACCGGAAGGGGGGAGACACAGTACTTC.

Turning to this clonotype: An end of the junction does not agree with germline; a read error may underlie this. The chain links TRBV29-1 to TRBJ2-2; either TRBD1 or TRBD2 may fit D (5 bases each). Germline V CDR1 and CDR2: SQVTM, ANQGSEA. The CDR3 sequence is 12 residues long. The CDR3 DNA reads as TGCAGCGGACGCGACAGCACCGGGGAGCTTGTTTTT. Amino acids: CSGRDSTGELVF.

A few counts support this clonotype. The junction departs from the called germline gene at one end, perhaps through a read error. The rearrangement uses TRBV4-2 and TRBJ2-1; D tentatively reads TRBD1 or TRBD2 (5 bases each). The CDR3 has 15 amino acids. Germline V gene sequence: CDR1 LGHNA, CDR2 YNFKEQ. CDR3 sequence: CASRQGETDYNEQFF. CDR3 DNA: TGTGCCAGCCGCCAAGGGGAGACAGACTATAATGAGCAGTTCTTC.